This passage covers 24 T cell receptor beta chains from one sample sequenced in a study of cytotoxic CD8 clonotypes in ibrutinib-treated CLL. Data came from immunoSEQ multiplex PCR; TCRdb stores just in-frame clones and leaves some out. Among 300,000 or so clones listed, 67% were seen once. The sample consisted of PBMCs, taken after 36 months of ibrutinib treatment. The receptors shown here come from a human donor with chronic lymphocytic leukemia.

The chain is built from TRBV7-3 and TRBJ2-3; D may correspond to TRBD1 or TRBD2 (6 bases each). The CDR3 has 16 residues. Trimming removed 2 bases at V and 0 bases at J, with 12 bases between. Looked up from germline, CDR1 is SGHTA and CDR2 is FQGTGA. The CDR3 region has the DNA TGTGCCAGCAGCTTACGAACGGGGGCTAGCACAGATACGCAGTATTTT. Protein: CASSLRTGASTDTQYF.

This clone was found a few times. The chain is built from TRBV28 and TRBJ2-7, with D unresolved. The germline gives CDR1 MDHEN, CDR2 SYDVKM. Trimming pared 6 bases from V and 6 bases from J, leaving 12 bases between. CDR3 length: 12 residues. Here the CDR3 reads CASSRGRSEQYF. The CDR3 DNA sequence: TGTGCCAGCAGCCGAGGACGGTCCGAGCAGTACTTC.

CDR3 loop: CASSAVLGVSSYEQYF. As DNA, the CDR3 is TGTGCCAGCAGCGCCGTTCTCGGGGTTAGCTCCTACGAGCAGTACTTC. The chain recombines TRBV14 with TRBJ2-7; D perhaps matches TRBD2 (5 bases). The CDR3 has 16 residues. The V gene lost 5 bases and the J gene lost 0 bases, with 17 bases spanning the gap. Germline lookup yields CDR1 SGHDN and CDR2 FVKESK.

The chain joins TRBV5-1 to TRBJ2-3; 9 nucleotides match TRBD2. Germline values: CDR1 SGHRS, CDR2 YFSETQ. The CDR3 extends over 16 amino acids. V lost 6 bases to trimming and J lost 0 bases; unmatched junction nucleotides: 8. The CDR3 DNA sequence: TGCGCCAGCAATAACAGAGGACTAGCGAGCACAGATACGCAGTATTTT. It codes for CASNNRGLASTDTQYF.

The chain is built from TRBV5-1 and TRBJ1-1, with a tentative D call TRBD1 (6 bases). This CDR3 region has 13 residues. The germline V gene encodes CDR1 SGHRS and CDR2 YFSETQ. Trimming pared 5 bases from V and 3 bases from J, leaving 11 bases between. In DNA, the CDR3 is TGCGCCAGCAGTCACCAGGGGTACACTGAAGCTTTCTTT. Protein product: CASSHQGYTEAFF.

The V call is TRBV7-8, the J call TRBJ2-3; a weak D match, TRBD1 (5 bases). The V and J ends lost 5 bases and 5 bases respectively, with 8 bases between them. The CDR3 extends over 12 amino acids. The germline V gene encodes CDR1 SGHVS and CDR2 FQNEAQ. The CDR3 here is CASSADRDTQYF. The CDR3, as DNA: TGTGCCAGCAGCGCCGACAGAGATACGCAGTATTTT.

The genes are TRBV18 and TRBJ1-6; tentative D call: TRBD1 (5 bases). Trimming cost V 4 bases and J 7 bases, with 17 bases left between them. The CDR3 extends over 16 amino acids. From germline, CDR1 is KGHSH and CDR2 LQKENI. The CDR3 here is CASSLGGDAWNSPLHF. DNA for the CDR3: TGTGCCAGCTCACTCGGCGGGGACGCGTGGAATTCACCCCTCCACTTT.

The sample holds a few counts of this clone. The chain has TRBV6-5 and TRBJ2-7; D remains unclear. This CDR3 comprises 14 residues. Per germline, CDR1 MNHEY and CDR2 SVGAGI. V was clipped by 5 bases and J by 0 bases, with 11 bases between them. The CDR3 nucleotides are TGTGCCAGCAGTAAGACCCTCAGCTCCTACGAGCAGTACTTC. This codes for CASSKTLSSYEQYF.

This chain links TRBV2 with TRBJ1-6; D ambiguous. CDR1 and CDR2 from the germline V gene are SNHLY and FYNNEI. The CDR3 is 12 residues long. V shed 4 bases and J shed 13 bases, with 11 bases lying between them. CDR3 residues: CASSVDSPPLHF. CDR3 DNA: TGTGCCAGCAGTGTAGACTCACCGCCCCTCCACTTT. Complete variable domain (other parts from reference TRBV2 and TRBJ1-6): EPEVTQTPSHQVTQMGQEVILRCVPISNHLYFYWYRQILGQKVEFLVSFYNNEISEKSEIFDDQFSVERPDGSNFTLKIRSTKLEDSAMYFCASSVDSPPLHFGNGTRLTVT.

The chain carries TRBV7-2 and TRBJ2-3; no clear D gene. Germline CDR1 SGHTA, CDR2 FQGNSA. V gave up 1 base and J gave up 7 bases, with 9 bases separating them. The CDR3 contains 13 residues. CDR3 DNA: TGTGCCAGCAGCTTAGAGGTGCTGAATACGCAGTATTTT. This codes for CASSLEVLNTQYF.

This clone was counted a few times. The rearrangement uses TRBV15 and TRBJ1-4; D is unclear. The CDR3 extends over 16 amino acids. The germline V and J ends were trimmed by 3 bases and 2 bases, with 13 bases remaining between them. Germline CDR1 and CDR2: LNHNV and YYDKDF (reference sequence). CDR3 DNA sequence: TGTGCCACCAGCAGTATGGGGTCACCTACTAATGAAAAACTGTTTTTT. The encoded protein is CATSSMGSPTNEKLFF.

The chain uses TRBV5-4 and TRBJ2-7; D uncertain. The CDR3 loop spans 12 amino acids. CDR1 is SGHNT, CDR2 YYREEE, per germline (reference sequence). V lost 0 bases to trimming and J lost 9 bases, with 10 bases between them. CDR3 coding DNA: TGTGCCAGCAGCTTGGACAGCACGGGGCAGTACTTC. It yields the protein CASSLDSTGQYF.

V gene TRBV27 combines with J gene TRBJ1-1; D may be TRBD1 (6 bases). Per the germline V gene, CDR1 is MNHEY and CDR2 is SMNVEV (reference sequence). CDR3 length: 15 residues. V was shortened by 8 bases and J by 1 base, with 17 bases between the two germline ends. The CDR3 reads CASQEEGGSNTEAFF. The CDR3 DNA is TGTGCCAGCCAGGAAGAGGGGGGTTCGAACACTGAAGCTTTCTTT.

The rearrangement uses TRBV29-1 and TRBJ1-4, with TRBD1 identical over 8 bases. The V gene's germline CDR1 is SQVTM and CDR2 ANQGSEA. Trimming removed 6 bases from V and 4 bases from J; junction bases left unmatched: 10. This CDR3 contains 15 residues. CDR3 protein: CSVRTGWVGNEKLFF. CDR3 coding DNA: TGCAGCGTCCGGACAGGGTGGGTGGGTAATGAAAAACTGTTTTTT. Combining the CDR3 with reference TRBV29-1 and TRBJ1-4 gives the whole variable domain SAVISQKPSRDICQRGTSLTIQCQVDSQVTMMFWYRQQPGQSLTLIATANQGSEATYESGFVIDKFPISRPNLTFSTLTVSNMSPEDSSIYLCSVRTGWVGNEKLFFGSGTQLSVL.

The genes are TRBV6-1 and TRBJ2-1; D is ambiguous. Germline V lookup: CDR1 MNHNS, CDR2 SASEGT. This CDR3 region has 11 residues. Trimming cost V 2 bases and J 5 bases, with 1 base left between them. CDR3 coding DNA: TGTGCCAGCAGTGAAAACAATGAGCAGTTCTTC. It specifies CASSENNEQFF.

The V call is TRBV19, the J call TRBJ2-5; 9 bases fit TRBD1. This CDR3 has 14 amino acids. From germline, CDR1 is LNHDA and CDR2 SQIVND (reference sequence). J was trimmed by 5 bases and V by 4 bases; bases with no gene match: 5. The CDR3 here is CASSNRGLTETQYF. In nucleotides, the CDR3 is TGTGCCAGTAGTAACAGGGGGCTGACGGAGACCCAGTACTTC.

This sequence joins TRBV29-1 and TRBJ1-2, with a weak D call TRBD1 (5 bases). The CDR3 contains 15 residues. V lost 3 bases and J 5 bases, leaving 19 bases between the germline ends. The V gene's germline CDR1 is SQVTM and CDR2 ANQGSEA. The CDR3 reads CSVDTSGLIGYGYTF. The CDR3 DNA follows: TGCAGCGTTGATACGTCGGGACTGATAGGTTATGGCTACACCTTC.

V gene TRBV18 combines with J gene TRBJ1-2, with D perhaps matching TRBD1 (5 bases). The germline CDR1 and CDR2 sequences are KGHSH and LQKENI. V lost 3 bases and J lost 8, with 25 bases in between. The CDR3 spans 17 residues. CDR3 nucleotide sequence: TGTGCCAGCTCACCCCTCGACGGGGGGATCCCGTCGAAGGGCTACACCTTC. Residues: CASSPLDGGIPSKGYTF.

This clone was seen only a few times. The CDR3 region is CASSLGGPNTEAFF. DNA for the CDR3: TGTGCCAGCAGCTTAGGAGGGCCGAACACTGAAGCTTTCTTT. The chain recombines TRBV5-6 with TRBJ1-1; D ambiguous. Germline CDR1 SGHDT, CDR2 YYEEEE. V was pared by 2 bases and J by 1 base, with 9 bases between. The CDR3 is made up of 14 amino acids.

This clone was counted once. CDR3 amino acids: CASSLFRTQETQYF. CDR3 bases: TGTGCCAGCAGTTTATTTAGGACACAAGAGACCCAGTACTTC. The chain combines TRBV28 with TRBJ2-5; tentative D call: TRBD1 (5 bases). Trimming removed 1 base from V and 2 bases from J, with 8 bases in between. The germline CDR1 and CDR2 sequences are MDHEN and SYDVKM. This CDR3 is 14 amino acids long.

V is TRBV29-1 and J is TRBJ2-5, with D perhaps TRBD1 (5 bases). CDR1 and CDR2 (germline): SQVTM, ANQGSEA. Trimming shortened V by 3 bases and J by 2 bases, and 13 bases separated the two germline ends. The CDR3 runs 14 residues. The CDR3 nucleotides read TGCAGCGTTGACGTCAGGGCAGAGCAAGAGACCCAGTACTTC. Translating it yields CSVDVRAEQETQYF.

The chain recombines TRBV12-5 with TRBJ1-5, with no clear D. The length of the CDR3 is 13 residues. Trimming cost V 2 bases and J 3 bases, with 5 bases left between them. CDR1 and CDR2 (germline): LGHNT, FRNRAP. CDR3 sequence: CASGLNNNQPQHF. CDR3 nucleotide sequence: TGTGCTAGTGGTTTGAACAACAATCAGCCCCAGCATTTT.

The chain uses TRBV10-3 and TRBJ2-3; 8 bases are a match to TRBD1. J lost 1 base, V lost 4 bases, and 7 bases had no gene match. Germline loops: CDR1 ENHRY, CDR2 SYGVKD. This CDR3 comprises 16 residues. The CDR3 DNA reads TGTGCCATCAGTGGCTCAGGGGGCACTGGCACAGATACGCAGTATTTT. Its translation: CAISGSGGTGTDTQYF.

The table lists this clone with a count of one. This chain connects TRBV7-3 to TRBJ2-5, with D possibly TRBD2 on 7 matching bases. This CDR3 is 13 amino acids long. CDR1 is SGHTA, CDR2 FQGTGA, per germline. Trimming stripped 2 bases from V and 9 bases from J, with 13 bases between. CDR3 bases: TGTGCCAGCAGCTTAGACCGGGGGGCCTCCCAGTACTTC. It yields the protein CASSLDRGASQYF.